Below, 4 T cell receptor beta chains from the same sample are listed, as sequenced in a study of T cell repertoires in cytomegalovirus infection. These TCRs' antigens remain unknown. TCRdb fed the reads into MiXCR, producing one record per CDR3 protein. This repertoire shows 100,000 to 150,000 distinct CDR3 sequences, approximately 30% found once; its top ten account for roughly 50%. Sequenced here: CD8+ T cells from cultured PBMCs, sampled from culture after CMV antigen stimulation. These TCRs come from a human donor in good health (CMV status not recorded). Some clones in this sample may be carry-over from other donors' samples.

This clonotype was counted only a few times. V and J are TRBV27 and TRBJ1-1; possibly TRBD1 for D (6 bases). This CDR3 spans 14 amino acids. Germline V gives CDR1 MNHEY, CDR2 SMNVEV (reference sequence). Trimming took off 0 bases at V and 1 base at J, with 6 bases between the two ends. This CDR3 reads CASSLSDRNTEAFF. CDR3 coding DNA: TGTGCCAGCAGTTTATCGGACAGGAACACTGAAGCTTTCTTT.

This rearrangement joins TRBV12-3 or TRBV12-4 to TRBJ2-7; D may be TRBD2 (5 bases). The ends were cut back, 2 bases at V and 1 base at J, with 12 bases in the middle. The CDR3 runs 15 residues. The CDR3 region has the DNA TGTGCCAGCAGTTTATCGGGGAAAGGTTCCTACGAGCAGTACTTC. The encoded protein is CASSLSGKGSYEQYF.

This clonotype was seen only a few times. The V call is TRBV11-2, the J call TRBJ2-6; 7 bases are a match to TRBD2. This CDR3 has 18 amino acids. The trim removed 0 bases at V and 0 bases at J, leaving 5 bases unmatched. Germline CDR1 and CDR2: SGHAT and FQNNGV. CDR3 loop: CASSLEASGISGANVLTF. CDR3 DNA sequence: TGTGCCAGCAGCTTAGAGGCTAGCGGAATCTCTGGGGCCAACGTCCTGACTTTC.

This clonotype was observed a few times. This chain links TRBV7-8 with TRBJ2-1; 8 nucleotides agree with TRBD1. Germline CDR1 is SGHVS and CDR2 is FQNEAQ. This CDR3 spans 16 amino acids. The V gene end was trimmed by 4 bases and the J gene end by 8 bases; junction bases not matched to a gene: 13. Here the CDR3 reads CASSSSTRDRWDEQFF. In DNA form, the CDR3 reads TGTGCCAGCAGCTCTTCTACCCGGGACAGGTGGGATGAGCAGTTCTTC.